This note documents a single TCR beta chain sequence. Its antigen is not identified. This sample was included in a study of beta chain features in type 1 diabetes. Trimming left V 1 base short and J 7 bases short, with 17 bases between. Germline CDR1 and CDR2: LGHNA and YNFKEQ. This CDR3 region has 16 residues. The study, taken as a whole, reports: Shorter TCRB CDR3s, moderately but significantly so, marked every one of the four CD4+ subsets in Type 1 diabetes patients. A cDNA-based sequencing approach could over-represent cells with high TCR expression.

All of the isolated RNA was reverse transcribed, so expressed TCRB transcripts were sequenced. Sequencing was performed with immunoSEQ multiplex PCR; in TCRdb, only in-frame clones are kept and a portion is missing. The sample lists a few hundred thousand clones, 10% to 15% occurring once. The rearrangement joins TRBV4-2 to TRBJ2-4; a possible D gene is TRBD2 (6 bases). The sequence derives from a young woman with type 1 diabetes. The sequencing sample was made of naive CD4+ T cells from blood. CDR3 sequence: CASSQGLIAGGNIQYF. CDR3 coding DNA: TGTGCCAGCAGCCAAGGTCTTATCGCTGGGGGGAACATTCAGTACTTC.